The 30 T cell receptor beta chains listed next were all sequenced from one sample in a study of control samples from healthy donors and cancer patients. The data were produced by immunoSEQ multiplex PCR, yet TCRdb's version contains in-frame clones alone and is incomplete. The table lists 130,000 or so clones, roughly 88% of them singletons, with about 3.2% in the top ten. Sequenced sample: blood. These receptors came from a man between 45 and 60 years old in good health.

The chain links TRBV11-2 to TRBJ2-2; tentatively, D is TRBD1 (5 bases). Trimming removed 2 bases at V and 4 bases at J, with 11 bases between. Germline V gene lookup returns CDR1 SGHAT and CDR2 FQNNGV. The CDR3 totals 15 residues. For the CDR3, the DNA is TGTGCCAGCAGCTTACGGCAGGGTGGCACCGGGGAGCTGTTTTTT. Residues: CASSLRQGGTGELFF.

In its sample, this clone was seen a few times. The gene calls are TRBV9 and TRBJ2-4; the match to TRBD1 covers 7 bases. CDR3 length equals 17 residues. Germline CDR1 and CDR2: SGDLS and YYNGEE. J was trimmed by 2 bases and V by 3 bases; bases with no gene match: 11. CDR3 nucleotide sequence: TGTGCCAGCAGCGCCCAGATTATGACAGGGTCCAAAAACATTCAGTACTTC. Encoded protein: CASSAQIMTGSKNIQYF.

Of note for this clone: Other DNA sequences from this sample encode an identical CDR3 as well. This sequence joins TRBV5-1 and TRBJ1-1, with D uncertain. This CDR3 spans 13 amino acids. The germline V gene has CDR1 SGHRS and CDR2 YFSETQ. Deletions cut 0 bases from V and 2 bases from J, with 5 bases between. The CDR3 spells CASSLEGNTEAFF. CDR3 DNA sequence: TGCGCCAGCAGCTTGGAAGGTAACACTGAAGCTTTCTTT. The full variable domain, its missing parts supplied by reference TRBV5-1 and TRBJ1-1, is KAGVTQTPRYLIKTRGQQVTLSCSPISGHRSVSWYQQTPGQGLQFLFEYFSETQRNKGNFPGRFSGRQFSNSRSEMNVSTLELGDSALYLCASSLEGNTEAFFGQGTRLTVV.

The chain carries TRBV7-2 and TRBJ2-7, with TRBD1 identical over 7 bases. Per germline, CDR1 SGHTA and CDR2 FQGNSA. The CDR3 runs 14 residues. Trimming took 6 bases from V and 3 from J; bases not matched to a gene: 8. CDR3 DNA: TGTGCCAGCAGGGGTGGGACAGCAAACTACGAGCAGTACTTC. This gives the protein CASRGGTANYEQYF.

This clone has just a few counts. The chain joins TRBV19 to TRBJ2-2, with D perhaps TRBD1 (6 bases). This CDR3 contains 16 residues. V was trimmed by 3 bases and J by 2 bases, leaving 13 bases between them. Germline loops: CDR1 LNHDA, CDR2 SQIVND (reference sequence). The CDR3 region has the DNA TGTGCCAGTAGTATTGGATGGACAGCAAACACCGGGGAGCTGTTTTTT. Its translation: CASSIGWTANTGELFF.

The chain links TRBV7-9 to TRBJ1-3; D is unresolved. The germline CDR1 and CDR2 sequences are SEHNR and FQNEAQ (reference sequence). This CDR3 region has 15 residues. V was clipped by 7 bases and J by 0 bases, with 13 bases between them. The CDR3 DNA follows: TGTGCCAGCAACCCCTTCCAGGTCTCTGGAAACACCATATATTTT. Translation gives CASNPFQVSGNTIYF.

Details on this clone: Other nucleotide sequences from this sample produce the same CDR3. The genes are TRBV30 and TRBJ2-2, with TRBD1 identical over 8 bases. Germline CDR1 and CDR2: GTSNPN and SVGIG (reference sequence). The CDR3 has 14 residues. V lost 3 bases to trimming and J lost 4 bases; unmatched junction nucleotides: 4. The chain's CDR3 is CAWSTTGGTGELFF. The CDR3 region has the DNA TGTGCCTGGAGCACCACAGGGGGCACCGGGGAGCTGTTTTTT.

The DNA of the CDR3 is TGTGCCAGCAGCCAAGATCTTGGGTTCGATGAGCAGTTCTTC. Translated: CASSQDLGFDEQFF. This rearrangement joins TRBV3-1 (or the pseudogene TRBV3-2) to TRBJ2-1, with D uncertain. V lost 0 bases and J lost 8, with 11 bases in between. Germline-derived CDR1 and CDR2 are LGHDT and YNNKEL (reference sequence). The CDR3 spans 14 residues.

This chain connects TRBV28 to TRBJ1-1; tentative D call: TRBD1 (5 bases). The CDR3 covers 14 residues. Trimming took 7 bases from V and 5 from J, leaving 17 bases between them. Looked up from germline, CDR1 is MDHEN and CDR2 is SYDVKM. CDR3 protein: CASNARGEWTEAFF. CDR3 DNA sequence: TGTGCCAGCAATGCCCGGGGGGAGTGGACTGAAGCTTTCTTT.

This chain connects TRBV28 to TRBJ1-1; D remains unclear. The CDR3 loop spans 12 amino acids. V shed 6 bases and J shed 7 bases, with 12 bases lying between them. Germline V CDR1 and CDR2: MDHEN, SYDVKM. The CDR3 sequence: CASRGSSGEAFF. CDR3 sequence (DNA): TGTGCCAGCAGGGGAAGTAGTGGTGAAGCTTTCTTT. Full variable domain (rest looked up from reference TRBV28 and TRBJ1-1): DVKVTQSSRYLVKRTGEKVFLECVQDMDHENMFWYRQDPGLGLRLIYFSYDVKMKEKGDIPEGYSVSREKKERFSLILESASTNQTSMYLCASRGSSGEAFFGQGTRLTVV.

This clone has only one observation. J is TRBJ2-7 and V is TRBV5-1, with 7 bases identical to TRBD1. V shed 4 bases and J 5 bases; nucleotides not matched to a gene: 12. In germline, CDR1 is SGHRS, CDR2 YFSETQ. CDR3 size: 15 residues. CDR3 coding DNA: TGCGCCAGCAGCGGAACCGACAGGGAACCCCACGAGCAGTACTTC. Translating it yields CASSGTDREPHEQYF.

The gene calls are TRBV3-1 (or the pseudogene TRBV3-2) and TRBJ1-1, with no clear D. The CDR3 is 14 residues long. Deletions cut 2 bases from V and 0 bases from J, with 7 bases between. Germline V gene sequence: CDR1 LGHDT, CDR2 YNNKEL (reference sequence). CDR3 coding DNA: TGTGCCAGCAGCCAAAGGGTACTGAACACTGAAGCTTTCTTT. It codes for CASSQRVLNTEAFF.

This clone has a single count. J is TRBJ2-2 and V is TRBV6-5; a weak D match, TRBD2 (5 bases). This CDR3 has 11 amino acids. Germline V lookup: CDR1 MNHEY, CDR2 SVGAGI. V lost 8 bases to trimming and J lost 6 bases, with 7 bases between them. The CDR3 DNA follows: TGTGCCAGCCGTAGCGCCGGGGAGCTGTTTTTT. Translation gives CASRSAGELFF.

The chain links TRBV27 to TRBJ2-4; no reliable D call. Germline CDR1 and CDR2: MNHEY and SMNVEV (reference sequence). The CDR3 is 16 residues long. V gave up 2 bases and J gave up 1 base, with 12 bases separating them. This CDR3 reads CASSLGSLQAKNIQYF. The CDR3 DNA follows: TGTGCCAGCAGTTTAGGCTCCCTTCAGGCCAAAAACATTCAGTACTTC.

The chain has TRBV2 and TRBJ2-3; 9 bases agree with TRBD1. Germline CDR1 reads SNHLY; CDR2 reads FYNNEI. V trimming: 6 bases; J trimming: 4 bases; junction bases outside the gene matches: 8. CDR3 length: 15 amino acids. The CDR3 is CASRPGQGRADTQYF. The CDR3 bases are TGTGCCAGCAGGCCAGGACAGGGGCGGGCAGATACGCAGTATTTT.

The chain joins TRBV14 to TRBJ2-1, with 9 bases matching TRBD2. The CDR3 spans 18 residues. Trimming at V came to 1 base and at J to 5 bases, leaving 12 bases not matched to a gene. Germline CDR1 and CDR2: SGHDN and FVKESK. CDR3 region: CASSQVSSGGRLNNEQFF. CDR3 coding DNA: TGTGCCAGCAGCCAAGTTTCAAGCGGGGGGCGTCTGAACAATGAGCAGTTCTTC. The variable domain in full, with the rest retrieved from reference TRBV14 and TRBJ2-1, is EAGVTQFPSHSVIEKGQTVTLRCDPISGHDNLYWYRRVMGKEIKFLLHFVKESKQDESGMPNNRFLAERTGGTYSTLKVQPAELEDSGVYFCASSQVSSGGRLNNEQFFGPGTRLTVL.

The CDR3, as DNA: TGCAGCGTTGAAGAGGTCGGCGGCTATGGCTACACCTTC. Amino acid sequence: CSVEEVGGYGYTF. The genes are TRBV29-1 and TRBJ1-2; D gene uncertain. The CDR3 sequence is 13 residues long. From germline, CDR1 is SQVTM and CDR2 ANQGSEA. V was cut by 0 bases and J by 4 bases, with 9 bases left in between.

The chain uses TRBV5-6 and TRBJ2-2, with a weak D call TRBD1 (5 bases). CDR3 size: 15 residues. Deletions cut 4 bases from V and 4 bases from J, with 14 bases between. From germline, CDR1 is SGHDT and CDR2 YYEEEE. CDR3 in amino acids: CASSPPTGTTGELFF. The CDR3 bases are TGTGCCAGCAGCCCGCCTACAGGAACCACCGGGGAGCTGTTTTTT.

As concerns this clone: This CDR3 is also generated by other DNA sequences in the sample. This chain connects TRBV7-8 to TRBJ2-2; 8 bases map to TRBD2. CDR1 is SGHVS and CDR2 is FQNEAQ in the germline V gene. V shed 7 bases, J shed 2 bases, and the junction held 15 bases outside the gene matches. The CDR3 is made up of 18 amino acids. Here the CDR3 reads CASNPPFFLAGNTGELFF. Here the CDR3 DNA reads TGTGCCAGCAACCCTCCTTTTTTTCTAGCGGGTAACACCGGGGAGCTGTTTTTT.

A few counts support this clone. This sequence joins TRBV30 and TRBJ2-5; TRBD2 is a possible D gene (6 bases). The germline CDR1 and CDR2 sequences are GTSNPN and SVGIG (reference sequence). V gave up 2 bases and J gave up 0 bases, with 19 bases separating them. The CDR3 runs 17 residues. The CDR3 sequence: CAWSTLKLAEYQETQYF. CDR3 DNA sequence: TGTGCCTGGAGTACACTTAAGTTAGCGGAGTACCAAGAGACCCAGTACTTC.

The J gene is TRBJ2-1, the V gene TRBV6-5; TRBD2 matches at 8 bases. The CDR3 spans 14 residues. Germline V CDR1 and CDR2: MNHEY, SVGAGI. V trimming: 2 bases; J trimming: 8 bases; junction bases outside the gene matches: 5. The CDR3 DNA follows: TGTGCCAGCAGTTACAGCGGGGGCGTCGATGAGCAGTTCTTC. Translation: CASSYSGGVDEQFF.

The chain combines TRBV7-3 with TRBJ2-6, with D uncertain. V gave up 2 bases and J gave up 2 bases, with 10 bases separating them. Germline V CDR1 and CDR2: SGHTA, FQGTGA. There are 16 residues in the CDR3. Here the CDR3 DNA reads TGTGCCAGCAGCTTATATCCAGGAACTGGGGCCAACGTCCTGACTTTC. Its translation: CASSLYPGTGANVLTF.

The V call is TRBV28, the J call TRBJ1-1; D call uncertain. The V and J ends lost 3 bases and 10 bases respectively, with 15 bases between them. Looked up from germline, CDR1 is MDHEN and CDR2 is SYDVKM. The CDR3 extends over 13 amino acids. DNA for the CDR3: TGTGCCAGCAGTTTTGGGGTGCTCGAAGGAGCTTTCTTT. Amino acids: CASSFGVLEGAFF.

The chain has TRBV5-1 and TRBJ2-3; D is ambiguous. There are 13 residues in the CDR3. The germline V and J ends were trimmed by 4 bases and 1 base, with 7 bases remaining between them. Germline assignment: CDR1 SGHRS and CDR2 YFSETQ. This CDR3 reads CASSPLGTDTQYF. DNA of the CDR3: TGCGCCAGCAGCCCTCTTGGCACAGATACGCAGTATTTT. Full variable domain (outside the CDR3, taken from reference TRBV5-1 and TRBJ2-3): KAGVTQTPRYLIKTRGQQVTLSCSPISGHRSVSWYQQTPGQGLQFLFEYFSETQRNKGNFPGRFSGRQFSNSRSEMNVSTLELGDSALYLCASSPLGTDTQYFGPGTRLTVL.

This rearrangement joins TRBV15 to TRBJ1-4, with D possibly being TRBD1 (6 bases). The V end was cut by 5 bases, the J end by 5 bases, with 18 bases between. Germline V CDR1 and CDR2: LNHNV, YYDKDF (reference sequence). There are 16 residues in the CDR3. The CDR3 DNA reads as TGTGCCACCAGCTCAAACCCCGGGACAAAGAATGAAAAACTGTTTTTT. Translation: CATSSNPGTKNEKLFF.

This chain links TRBV12-5 with TRBJ2-3, with D tentatively TRBD1 or TRBD2 (5 bases each). The V end was cut by 6 bases, the J end by 6 bases, with 13 bases between. Germline V gives CDR1 LGHNT, CDR2 FRNRAP. The CDR3 extends over 13 amino acids. The CDR3 here is CASGGDRGDTQYF. The CDR3 DNA follows: TGTGCTAGTGGGGGGGACCGCGGGGATACGCAGTATTTT.

The rearrangement links TRBV3-1 (or the pseudogene TRBV3-2) to TRBJ2-7, with 9 bases matching TRBD1. V was clipped by 1 base and J by 12 bases; unmatched bases: 13. Per the germline V gene, CDR1 is LGHDT and CDR2 is YNNKEL (reference sequence). CDR3 length: 15 residues. The CDR3 region is CASSQAPGQGLSLYF. CDR3 coding DNA: TGTGCCAGCAGCCAAGCCCCGGGACAGGGACTCTCTCTGTACTTC.

This chain connects TRBV14 to TRBJ2-1; D remains ambiguous. Germline CDR1 is SGHDN and CDR2 is FVKESK. Between the trimmed V and J ends, which lost 1 base and 4 bases, there was a span of 11 bases. CDR3 length equals 15 residues. The chain's CDR3 is CASSQAVGYYNEQFF. The CDR3 DNA reads as TGTGCCAGCAGCCAAGCTGTGGGGTATTACAATGAGCAGTTCTTC.

This clone has more than one count but fewer than ten. The V gene is TRBV5-4, the J gene TRBJ1-2; D unclear. CDR3 length: 14 amino acids. Germline lookup yields CDR1 SGHNT and CDR2 YYREEE (reference sequence). The V end was cut by 5 bases, the J end by 8 bases, with 19 bases between. DNA of the CDR3: TGTGCCAGCAGAGCGATTACGGGTGATGTCGGCTACACCTTC. Residues: CASRAITGDVGYTF. Full variable domain (remainder filled in from reference TRBV5-4 and TRBJ1-2): ETGVTQSPTHLIKTRGQQVTLRCSSQSGHNTVSWYQQALGQGPQFIFQYYREEENGRGNFPPRFSGLQFPNYSSELNVNALELDDSALYLCASRAITGDVGYTFGSGTRLTVV.

The chain employs TRBV5-1 and TRBJ2-6; D possibly corresponds to TRBD1 (6 bases). Germline V gene lookup returns CDR1 SGHRS and CDR2 YFSETQ. The CDR3 totals 17 residues. V was trimmed by 3 bases and J by 4 bases, leaving 17 bases between them. Here the CDR3 reads CASSSWTVLRGANVLTF. CDR3 nucleotides: TGCGCCAGCAGCTCTTGGACAGTTCTGAGAGGGGCCAACGTCCTGACTTTC.